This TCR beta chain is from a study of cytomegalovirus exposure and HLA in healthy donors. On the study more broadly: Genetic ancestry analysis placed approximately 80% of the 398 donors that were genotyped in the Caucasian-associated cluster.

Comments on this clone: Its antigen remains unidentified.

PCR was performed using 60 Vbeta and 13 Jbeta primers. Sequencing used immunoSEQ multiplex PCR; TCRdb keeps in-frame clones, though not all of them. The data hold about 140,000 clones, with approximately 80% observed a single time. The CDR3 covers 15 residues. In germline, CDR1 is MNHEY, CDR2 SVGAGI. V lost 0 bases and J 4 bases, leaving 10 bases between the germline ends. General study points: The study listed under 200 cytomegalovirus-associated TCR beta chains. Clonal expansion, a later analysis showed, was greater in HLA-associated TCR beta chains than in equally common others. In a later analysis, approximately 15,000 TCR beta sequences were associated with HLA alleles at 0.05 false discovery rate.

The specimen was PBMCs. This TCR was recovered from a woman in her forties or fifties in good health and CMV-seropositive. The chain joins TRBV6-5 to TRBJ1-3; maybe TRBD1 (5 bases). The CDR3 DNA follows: TGTGCCAGCAGTTACTCAGGGGCGGGAGGAAACACCATATATTTT. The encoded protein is CASSYSGAGGNTIYF.